Here is one T cell receptor beta chain with its context. These data belong to a study of cytomegalovirus exposure and HLA in healthy donors. The germline V gene encodes CDR1 MDHEN and CDR2 SYDVKM. The CDR3 has 13 amino acids. Trimming at V came to 3 bases and at J to 5 bases, leaving 2 bases not matched to a gene. Sequenced by immunoSEQ multiplex PCR; TCRdb stores in-frame clones only, minus some. Among fewer than 250,000 clones, just under 90% were seen once, and the ten largest hold 2.5% to 3%. The chain is built from TRBV28 and TRBJ2-3; 7 nucleotides line up with TRBD1. Material for sequencing was PBMCs. The receptor was derived from a man between 18 and 35 years old in good health and CMV-seronegative. The CDR3 DNA follows: TGTGCCAGCAGTTTGGGACAGTTAGATACGCAGTATTTT. It codes for CASSLGQLDTQYF. Full variable domain (missing parts from reference TRBV28 and TRBJ2-3): DVKVTQSSRYLVKRTGEKVFLECVQDMDHENMFWYRQDPGLGLRLIYFSYDVKMKEKGDIPEGYSVSREKKERFSLILESASTNQTSMYLCASSLGQLDTQYFGPGTRLTVL.